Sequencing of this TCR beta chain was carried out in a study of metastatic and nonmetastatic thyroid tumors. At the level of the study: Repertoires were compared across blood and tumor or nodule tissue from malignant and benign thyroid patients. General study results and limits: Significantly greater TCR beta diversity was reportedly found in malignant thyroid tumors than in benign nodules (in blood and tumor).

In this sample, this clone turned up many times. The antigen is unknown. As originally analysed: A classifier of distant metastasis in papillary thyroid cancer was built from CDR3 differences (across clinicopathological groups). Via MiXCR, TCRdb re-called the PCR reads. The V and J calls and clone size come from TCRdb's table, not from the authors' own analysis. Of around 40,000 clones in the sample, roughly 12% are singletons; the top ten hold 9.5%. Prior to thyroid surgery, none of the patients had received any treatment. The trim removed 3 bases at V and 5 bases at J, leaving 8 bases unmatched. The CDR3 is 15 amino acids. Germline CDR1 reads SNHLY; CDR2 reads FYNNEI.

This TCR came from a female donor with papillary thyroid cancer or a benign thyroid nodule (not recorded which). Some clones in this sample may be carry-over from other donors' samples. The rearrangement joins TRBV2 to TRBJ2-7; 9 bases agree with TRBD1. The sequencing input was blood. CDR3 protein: CASSDSGTGWNEQYF. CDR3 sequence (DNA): TGTGCCAGCAGTGATTCCGGGACAGGGTGGAACGAGCAGTACTTC.